One sample yielded the 30 T cell receptor beta chains listed below, sequenced in a study of T cells in Graves' hyperthyroidism and ophthalmopathy. What was amplified from RNA transcripts were TCR beta CDR3 regions. During a first-round RT-PCR of the TCR CDR3, the HTBI primer set was used. TCRdb fed the multiplex PCR reads into MiXCR, producing one record per CDR3 protein. The sample records hundreds of thousands of distinct CDR3 sequences, 45% being singletons. The sequenced sample was peripheral blood or thyroid tissue (not recorded which). These receptors came from an adult man with Graves' disease, either hyperthyroidism or ophthalmopathy (not recorded which).

The V gene is TRBV20-1, the J gene TRBJ1-3; no firm D call. Per germline, CDR1 DFQATT and CDR2 SNEGSKA (reference sequence). The CDR3 loop spans 13 amino acids. The germline V and J ends were trimmed by 7 bases and 2 bases, with 12 bases remaining between them. This chain's CDR3 is CSGILSTGNTIYF. CDR3 coding DNA: TGCAGTGGAATCCTCTCTACTGGAAACACCATATATTTT.

This clonotype was detected a few times. The chain joins TRBV5-1 to TRBJ1-3; D not resolved. From germline, CDR1 is SGHRS and CDR2 YFSETQ. The CDR3 has 15 amino acids. V lost 1 base to trimming and J lost 0 bases, with 8 bases between them. CDR3 sequence reads: CASSLLADSGNTIYF. CDR3 nucleotide sequence: TGCGCCAGCAGCTTGCTGGCAGACTCTGGAAACACCATATATTTT.

This clonotype has only a few counts. The J gene is TRBJ1-5, the V gene TRBV6-6; D might be TRBD1 (6 bases). Trimming left V 6 bases short and J 3 bases short, with 12 bases between. This CDR3 is built from 14 residues. Per germline, CDR1 MNHNY and CDR2 SVGAGI (reference sequence). The CDR3 here is CASRLDRNNQPQHF. The CDR3 DNA reads as TGTGCCAGCAGGCTTGACAGGAACAATCAGCCCCAGCATTTT.

This clonotype came up many times. The genes are TRBV29-1 and TRBJ1-1; D is ambiguous. V lost 0 bases to trimming and J lost 7 bases, with 18 bases between them. The germline CDR1 and CDR2 sequences are SQVTM and ANQGSEA. The CDR3 sequence is 15 residues long. CDR3 sequence (DNA): TGCAGCGTTGAAGACTTTGTACCTGGTAGAGTTGAAGCTTTCTTT. This gives the protein CSVEDFVPGRVEAFF.

The DNA of the CDR3 is TGTGCCAGTATCCTGGGCCCAACTTACACTGAAGCTTTCTTT. Translation gives CASILGPTYTEAFF. The V gene is TRBV19, the J gene TRBJ1-1; D call uncertain. The CDR3 totals 14 residues. V shed 7 bases and J shed 3 bases, with 15 bases lying between them. Germline V CDR1 and CDR2: LNHDA, SQIVND (reference sequence).

The chain links TRBV20-1 to TRBJ1-4, with unresolved D. The CDR3 consists of 13 residues. V lost 4 bases and J lost 0, with 6 bases in between. Germline CDR1 reads DFQATT; CDR2 reads SNEGSKA (reference sequence). The CDR3 coding sequence is TGCAGTGCTACGGAGGCAACTAATGAAAAACTGTTTTTT. Protein: CSATEATNEKLFF.

This clonotype has a count of ten or more. The chain uses TRBV7-9 and TRBJ2-7; perhaps TRBD2 as D (6 bases). The V end lost 1 base, the J end lost 0 bases, and 7 bases lay between the germline ends. This CDR3 has 14 residues. CDR1 is SEHNR, CDR2 FQNEAQ, per germline (reference sequence). Written as DNA, the CDR3 is TGTGCCAGCAGCTTAGGCGGGGCCTCCTACGAGCAGTACTTC. Translating gives CASSLGGASYEQYF.

The genes are TRBV20-1 and TRBJ2-7; TRBD1 agrees at 10 bases. The CDR3 covers 13 residues. Germline values: CDR1 DFQATT, CDR2 SNEGSKA (reference sequence). V lost 4 bases, J lost 3 bases, and 3 bases stayed unmatched. The CDR3 DNA reads TGCAGTGCTACGGGACAGGGGAACTACGAGCAGTACTTC. Translating gives CSATGQGNYEQYF.

This clonotype was detected many times. The chain has TRBV12-3 or TRBV12-4 and TRBJ2-5; 9 nucleotides line up with TRBD2. The CDR3 has 14 residues. V lost 4 bases, J lost 3 bases, and 3 bases stayed unmatched. CDR3 sequence: CASSSTSGEETQYF. As DNA, the CDR3 is TGTGCCAGCAGTTCGACTAGCGGCGAAGAGACCCAGTACTTC.

The chain links TRBV12-3 or TRBV12-4 to TRBJ2-7, with D maybe TRBD1 (7 bases). V was trimmed by 1 base and J by 3 bases, leaving 22 bases between them. The CDR3 is 18 amino acids. The CDR3 loop is CASSLDVWRGPIYYEQYF. CDR3 nucleotides: TGTGCCAGCAGTTTAGATGTATGGAGGGGGCCCATATACTACGAGCAGTACTTC.

This clonotype was picked up many times. The chain combines TRBV7-9 with TRBJ1-2, with TRBD1 matching over 9 bases. The length of the CDR3 is 14 residues. V trimming: 5 bases; J trimming: 4 bases; junction bases outside the gene matches: 5. Germline CDR1 and CDR2: SEHNR and FQNEAQ (reference sequence). CDR3 in amino acids: CASSPSGQGYGYTF. The CDR3 DNA reads TGTGCCAGCAGCCCGTCGGGACAGGGCTATGGCTACACCTTC. Combining the CDR3 with reference TRBV7-9 and TRBJ1-2 gives the whole variable domain DTGVSQNPRHKITKRGQNVTFRCDPISEHNRLYWYRQTLGQGPEFLTYFQNEAQLEKSRLLSDRFSAERPKGSFSTLEIQRTEQGDSAMYLCASSPSGQGYGYTFGSGTRLTVV.

This clonotype was recorded at least ten times. The genes are TRBV2 and TRBJ2-5; D perhaps matches TRBD1 (7 bases). The CDR3 spans 15 residues. The V gene lost 5 bases and the J gene lost 4 bases, with 17 bases spanning the gap. The germline gives CDR1 SNHLY, CDR2 FYNNEI. CDR3 sequence reads: CASSRQGGPGETQYF. The DNA for the CDR3 is TGTGCCAGCAGTAGACAGGGAGGTCCGGGAGAGACCCAGTACTTC.

This clonotype was observed once. This rearrangement joins TRBV25-1 to TRBJ1-1; D gene uncertain. Germline CDR1 reads MGHDK; CDR2 reads SYGVNS. This CDR3 spans 14 amino acids. V was shortened by 4 bases and J by 8 bases, with 17 bases between the two germline ends. Written as DNA, the CDR3 is TGTGCCAGCAGTGCTAGAGCGGCGGCGCGCGAAGCTTTCTTT. Amino acid sequence: CASSARAAAREAFF. Filled out from reference TRBV25-1 and TRBJ1-1, the complete variable domain reads EADIYQTPRYLVIGTGKKITLECSQTMGHDKMYWYQQDPGMELHLIHYSYGVNSTEKGDLSSESTVSRIRTEHFPLTLESARPSHTSQYLCASSARAAAREAFFGQGTRLTVV.

This clonotype has a handful of counts. The chain carries TRBV7-9 and TRBJ1-2; possible D gene TRBD1, 5 bases. Trimming cost V 1 base and J 9 bases, with 12 bases left between them. The CDR3 totals 13 residues. Per germline, CDR1 SEHNR and CDR2 FQNEAQ (reference sequence). This CDR3 is CASSLEGRGSYTF. Here the CDR3 DNA reads TGTGCCAGCAGCTTAGAGGGGCGGGGGAGCTACACCTTC.

This clonotype was found a few times. The gene calls are TRBV20-1 and TRBJ2-5; D unresolved. This CDR3 has 13 residues. Germline CDR1 DFQATT, CDR2 SNEGSKA (reference sequence). Trimming took 1 base from V and 6 from J, leaving 12 bases between them. CDR3 nucleotides: TGCAGTGCTAGAGCAACTGGAGAACAGACCCAGTACTTC. It yields the protein CSARATGEQTQYF.

The chain couples TRBV5-1 to TRBJ2-5, with D hard to call. The CDR3 contains 17 residues. V lost 1 base and J lost 3, with 19 bases in between. Germline V lookup: CDR1 SGHRS, CDR2 YFSETQ. The CDR3 DNA reads TGCGCCAGCAGCTTGCCTACGGAGAACCGGTTCGAAGAGACCCAGTACTTC. Translated: CASSLPTENRFEETQYF.

Details on this clonotype: This may arise from a read error, as a much more abundant clone is one base away. The V call is TRBV2, the J call TRBJ1-1; TRBD1 might be the D (5 bases). CDR1 and CDR2 (germline): SNHLY, FYNNEI. The CDR3 runs to 13 residues. Trimming removed 1 base at V and 7 bases at J, with 10 bases between. CDR3 DNA: TGTGCCAGCAGTGAAGGGGGGTGGATTGAAGCTTTCTTT. Encoded protein: CASSEGGWIEAFF.

This sequence joins TRBV7-2 and TRBJ1-4, with D possibly TRBD1 on 5 matching bases. Germline loops: CDR1 SGHTA, CDR2 FQGNSA. The V end lost 8 bases, the J end lost 7 bases, and 17 bases lay between the germline ends. The CDR3 covers 14 residues. Here the CDR3 DNA reads TGTGCCAGCTCACCAATCCCGGGGGGTGAAAAACTGTTTTTT. Protein: CASSPIPGGEKLFF. Looking up the rest from reference TRBV7-2 and TRBJ1-4 gives the full variable domain: GAGVSQSPSNKVTEKGKDVELRCDPISGHTALYWYRQSLGQGLEFLIYFQGNSAPDKSGLPSDRFSAERTGGSVSTLTIQRTQQEDSAVYLCASSPIPGGEKLFFGSGTQLSVL.

The rearrangement uses TRBV29-1 and TRBJ1-1; 12 bases line up with TRBD1. V lost 5 bases to trimming and J lost 3 bases; unmatched junction nucleotides: 13. Germline CDR1 is SQVTM and CDR2 is ANQGSEA. The CDR3 loop spans 17 amino acids. Here the CDR3 reads CSVPHTGTGGLYTEAFF. Here the CDR3 DNA reads TGCAGCGTTCCACATACCGGGACAGGGGGCTTGTACACTGAAGCTTTCTTT.

This clonotype has only a few counts. This sequence joins TRBV2 and TRBJ2-5, with TRBD1 as a possible D gene (5 bases). The ends were cut back, 2 bases at V and 5 bases at J, with 12 bases in the middle. This CDR3 has 14 residues. The V gene's germline CDR1 is SNHLY and CDR2 FYNNEI. The DNA for the CDR3 is TGTGCCAGCAGTGAACGGCAGGGCGGCGAGACCCAGTACTTC. It encodes CASSERQGGETQYF.

The V and J genes are TRBV20-1 and TRBJ1-2; D uncertain. Trimming took 7 bases from V and 4 from J, leaving 13 bases between them. The CDR3 is 12 residues long. Germline CDR1 DFQATT, CDR2 SNEGSKA (reference sequence). The chain's CDR3 is CSVRRASYGYTF. In nucleotides, the CDR3 is TGCAGTGTACGGAGAGCTTCCTATGGCTACACCTTC.

This clonotype has a single count. The V call is TRBV24-1, the J call TRBJ1-2; the D is unclear. V shed 12 bases and J shed 0 bases, with 16 bases lying between them. The CDR3 has 14 residues. Germline V gene sequence: CDR1 KGHDR, CDR2 SFDVKD. Here the CDR3 reads CAWTQGSANYGYTF. The CDR3 nucleotides read TGTGCCTGGACGCAAGGTTCCGCTAACTATGGCTACACCTTC.

V usage is TRBV7-6 and J usage is TRBJ1-2; the match to TRBD1 covers 8 bases. Germline V gene lookup returns CDR1 SGHVS and CDR2 FNYEAQ. Trimming removed 5 bases from V and 6 bases from J; junction bases left unmatched: 14. The CDR3 has 16 residues. CDR3 in amino acids: CASSQDRPPRGHGYTF. The CDR3 nucleotides are TGTGCCAGCAGCCAAGATAGGCCCCCCAGGGGGCATGGCTACACCTTC.

The rearrangement uses TRBV15 and TRBJ1-5; 7 nucleotides line up with TRBD1. The J segment lost 2 bases and the V segment lost 3 bases, leaving 4 bases of the junction unmatched. Germline V gene sequence: CDR1 LNHNV, CDR2 YYDKDF (reference sequence). This CDR3 contains 15 residues. As DNA, the CDR3 is TGTGCCACCAGCAGGACAGGGAAAGGCAATCAGCCCCAGCATTTT. Residues: CATSRTGKGNQPQHF.

About this clonotype itself: A much larger clone lies one base from this, so it may be a read error. This CDR3 fails to terminate in the conserved phenylalanine or tryptophan, so it likely reflects a read error. The V call is TRBV2, the J call TRBJ1-1; D remains ambiguous. The CDR3 has 14 amino acids. The V end was cut by 4 bases, the J end by 1 base, with 10 bases between. The V gene's germline CDR1 is SNHLY and CDR2 FYNNEI. CDR3 sequence: CASSGRRTNTEAFL. The CDR3 DNA follows: TGTGCCAGCAGTGGTAGGAGGACGAACACTGAAGCTTTCCTT.

The chain has TRBV19 and TRBJ1-4; D is possibly TRBD1 (5 bases). Trimming cost V 3 bases and J 4 bases, with 9 bases left between them. The length of the CDR3 is 14 residues. The germline gives CDR1 LNHDA, CDR2 SQIVND (reference sequence). The CDR3 DNA is TGTGCCAGTAGTATGGGGCAGCTTAATGAAAAACTGTTTTTT. Its protein is CASSMGQLNEKLFF.

A word on this clonotype: Being one base from a much bigger clone, this may be a read error. This chain connects TRBV7-2 to TRBJ1-2; D not certain. The CDR3 sequence is 17 residues long. Deletions cut 2 bases from V and 2 bases from J, with 18 bases between. CDR1 and CDR2 from the germline V gene are SGHTA and FQGNSA. The CDR3, as DNA: TGTGCCAGCAGCTTATCGGTATTGACCGGTTCAAACTATGGCTACACCTTC. Encoded protein: CASSLSVLTGSNYGYTF.

This clonotype has a single count. CDR3 DNA sequence: TGTGCCAGCAGCTTCCAAGACAGGGGGACACACCAAGAGACCCAGTACTTC. Its protein product is CASSFQDRGTHQETQYF. The chain couples TRBV7-9 to TRBJ2-5; 9 bases line up with TRBD1. V shed 3 bases, J shed 0 bases, and the junction held 8 bases outside the gene matches. The germline V gene has CDR1 SEHNR and CDR2 FQNEAQ (reference sequence). The CDR3 runs to 17 residues. Full variable domain (remainder filled in from reference TRBV7-9 and TRBJ2-5): DTGVSQNPRHKITKRGQNVTFRCDPISEHNRLYWYRQTLGQGPEFLTYFQNEAQLEKSRLLSDRFSAERPKGSFSTLEIQRTEQGDSAMYLCASSFQDRGTHQETQYFGPGTRLLVL.

This clonotype has at least ten counts. This rearrangement joins TRBV24-1 to TRBJ2-5, with 12 bases identical to TRBD1. Germline assignment: CDR1 KGHDR and CDR2 SFDVKD. Trimming removed 4 bases from V and 5 bases from J; junction bases left unmatched: 7. The CDR3 totals 16 residues. The CDR3 loop is CATSEGDRGPDETQYF. The CDR3 bases are TGTGCCACCAGTGAGGGGGACAGGGGGCCGGACGAGACCCAGTACTTC.

The CDR3 here is CASSSSVGTQETQYF. DNA for the CDR3: TGTGCCAGCAGTTCCTCGGTGGGAACGCAAGAGACCCAGTACTTC. The V gene is TRBV9, the J gene TRBJ2-5, with D unclear. V dropped 5 bases and J dropped 2 bases, with 16 bases sitting between them. From germline, CDR1 is SGDLS and CDR2 YYNGEE. This CDR3 is built from 15 residues.